The 24 T cell receptor beta chains reported below all come from one sample, sequenced in a study of siplizumab effects on memory and regulatory T cells. Using immunoSEQ multiplex PCR, the repertoire was profiled, and TCRdb retains in-frame clones only, with some absent. The table records about 69,000 clones, around 90% of them present only once. What was sequenced was Tregs sorted from blood. These receptors were collected from a human donor in good health.

This rearrangement joins TRBV5-1 to TRBJ2-3, with TRBD2 matching over 9 bases. The germline V gene encodes CDR1 SGHRS and CDR2 YFSETQ. The CDR3 loop spans 18 amino acids. V was pared by 0 bases and J by 4 bases, with 12 bases of the junction left unmatched. The CDR3 DNA reads TGCGCCAGCAGCTTGGCTAGGCAGCGTCTAGCGGGATCAGATACGCAGTATTTT. This sequence encodes CASSLARQRLAGSDTQYF.

This clone was recorded once. CDR3 bases: TGCGCCAGCAGCTTGAGTGGGACAGGCACAGATACGCAGTATTTT. Protein product: CASSLSGTGTDTQYF. The rearrangement uses TRBV5-1 and TRBJ2-3, with 7 bases aligning to TRBD1. The CDR3 consists of 15 residues. Trimming took 1 base from V and 1 from J; bases not matched to a gene: 3. Germline-derived CDR1 and CDR2 are SGHRS and YFSETQ.

This chain joins TRBV5-1 and TRBJ2-5; D might be TRBD1 (7 bases). Germline V gene sequence: CDR1 SGHRS, CDR2 YFSETQ. Trimming took 4 bases from V and 5 from J, leaving 15 bases between them. CDR3 size: 14 residues. The CDR3 DNA reads TGCGCCAGCAGCAGCCAGACAGGGAGGGAGACCCAGTACTTC. Its translation is CASSSQTGRETQYF.

The rearrangement links TRBV7-6 to TRBJ1-1, with 9 bases that match TRBD1. In germline, CDR1 is SGHVS, CDR2 FNYEAQ. J gave up 5 bases and V 2 bases, and 12 bases lay outside the gene matches. The CDR3 is made up of 17 amino acids. The CDR3 nucleotides read TGTGCCAGCAGCTTAAGAGCGGGACAGGGAGTTGGGACTGAAGCTTTCTTT. Translated: CASSLRAGQGVGTEAFF.

V and J are TRBV30 and TRBJ2-3, with D unresolved. Germline V lookup: CDR1 GTSNPN, CDR2 SVGIG (reference sequence). The CDR3 has 12 residues. V lost 0 bases and J lost 4, with 5 bases in between. CDR3 residues: CAWSVLSDTQYF. DNA of the CDR3: TGTGCCTGGAGTGTACTGTCAGATACGCAGTATTTT.

This sequence joins TRBV10-3 and TRBJ2-7, with D unresolved. From germline, CDR1 is ENHRY and CDR2 SYGVKD. V lost 6 bases and J 7 bases, leaving 13 bases between the germline ends. The CDR3 runs 12 residues. Here the CDR3 reads CAISRLEKEQYF. The CDR3 DNA sequence: TGTGCCATCAGCAGACTCGAGAAGGAGCAGTACTTC.

The chain links TRBV7-3 to TRBJ2-3; 8 positions agree with TRBD2. The V gene's germline CDR1 is SGHTA and CDR2 FQGTGA. Losses at the gene ends were 4 bases for V and 1 base for J; bases not matched to a gene: 4. The CDR3 length is 15 residues. CDR3: CASSSTSGRTDTQYF. The CDR3 nucleotides read TGTGCCAGCAGCTCTACTAGCGGCCGCACAGATACGCAGTATTTT.

The chain links TRBV6-5 to TRBJ1-1; TRBD1 agrees at 11 bases. With 9 bases clipped from V and 1 base from J, the junction kept 7 bases outside the gene matches. CDR1 is MNHEY, CDR2 SVGAGI, per germline. The CDR3 totals 15 residues. The CDR3 sequence is CARRTGGIRNTEAFF. CDR3 DNA sequence: TGTGCCAGGAGGACAGGGGGCATACGGAACACTGAAGCTTTCTTT.

This sequence joins TRBV7-2 and TRBJ2-5; weak D call: TRBD2 (6 bases). CDR3 length: 14 residues. CDR1 is SGHTA, CDR2 FQGNSA, per germline. V lost 5 bases, J lost 5 bases, and 15 bases lay in between. CDR3: CASSRPGLRETQYF. CDR3 DNA sequence: TGTGCCAGCAGCAGACCGGGACTTCGGGAGACCCAGTACTTC.

The V and J genes are TRBV28 and TRBJ2-7, with D tentatively TRBD1 (7 bases). The ends were cut back, 5 bases at V and 2 bases at J, with 13 bases in the middle. Germline values: CDR1 MDHEN, CDR2 SYDVKM. The CDR3 loop spans 14 amino acids. Here the CDR3 DNA reads TGTGCCAGCAGTCGGGCGGGACAGACCTACGAGCAGTACTTC. Translation gives CASSRAGQTYEQYF.

The V gene is TRBV4-2, the J gene TRBJ2-1; no definite D call. Between the trimmed V and J ends, which lost 0 bases and 1 base, there was a span of 10 bases. The CDR3 is 16 amino acids. Germline V lookup: CDR1 LGHNA, CDR2 YNFKEQ. Here the CDR3 reads CASSQDDRVSYNEQFF. CDR3 bases: TGTGCCAGCAGCCAAGATGACCGCGTTTCCTACAATGAGCAGTTCTTC.

This clone was recorded a few times. The CDR3 DNA is TGCGCCAGCAGCCCTGGATCTCTAGGGGACCAAGAGACCCAGTACTTC. This translates into CASSPGSLGDQETQYF. The rearrangement uses TRBV4-1 and TRBJ2-5; weak D call: TRBD1 (5 bases). The ends were cut back, 4 bases at V and 0 bases at J, with 15 bases in the middle. Germline V gives CDR1 MGHRA, CDR2 YSYEKL. There are 16 residues in the CDR3.

The rearrangement joins TRBV7-2 to TRBJ2-2; D remains ambiguous. CDR1 is SGHTA, CDR2 FQGNSA, per germline. The CDR3 contains 12 residues. Trimming cost V 6 bases and J 1 base, with 3 bases left between them. CDR3 in amino acids: CASRRNTGELFF. The CDR3 region has the DNA TGTGCCAGCAGGCGGAACACCGGGGAGCTGTTTTTT.

This chain uses TRBV4-2 with TRBJ1-2; D is unclear. Trimming pared 0 bases from V and 0 bases from J, leaving 11 bases between. Germline CDR1 reads LGHNA; CDR2 reads YNFKEQ. The CDR3 is made up of 16 amino acids. The CDR3 here is CASSQDAQLANYGYTF. In DNA, the CDR3 is TGTGCCAGCAGCCAAGATGCCCAGTTAGCTAACTATGGCTACACCTTC.

J is TRBJ1-5 and V is TRBV2, with 9 bases lining up with TRBD1. Germline lookup yields CDR1 SNHLY and CDR2 FYNNEI. Trimming took 6 bases from V and 1 from J; bases not matched to a gene: 7. The CDR3 loop spans 16 amino acids. This CDR3 reads CASRLDRGWSNQPQHF. The CDR3, as DNA: TGTGCCAGCAGACTGGACAGGGGTTGGAGCAATCAGCCCCAGCATTTT.

This sequence joins TRBV30 and TRBJ1-5, with D possibly matching TRBD1 (6 bases). Germline V gives CDR1 GTSNPN, CDR2 SVGIG (reference sequence). V lost 2 bases to trimming and J lost 3 bases, with 14 bases between them. The CDR3 runs 15 residues. CDR3 region: CAWSYRGALNQPQHF. The CDR3, as DNA: TGTGCCTGGAGTTATAGGGGGGCCCTCAATCAGCCCCAGCATTTT.

The genes are TRBV5-1 and TRBJ2-5, with a weak D call TRBD1 (5 bases). Looked up from germline, CDR1 is SGHRS and CDR2 is YFSETQ. Between the trimmed V and J ends, which lost 5 bases and 1 base, there was a span of 12 bases. The CDR3 extends over 14 amino acids. The CDR3 loop reads CASRYRPIQETQYF. CDR3 DNA sequence: TGCGCCAGCAGGTACAGGCCAATCCAAGAGACCCAGTACTTC.

The chain has TRBV11-3 and TRBJ2-1; 14 positions match TRBD2. The V gene end was trimmed by 5 bases and the J gene end by 4 bases; junction bases not matched to a gene: 4. The CDR3 is 16 residues long. Germline lookup yields CDR1 SGHNT and CDR2 YENEEA. The CDR3 DNA follows: TGTGCCAGCAGCAGCGGGACTAGCGGGAGATACAATGAGCAGTTCTTC. Its translation is CASSSGTSGRYNEQFF.

This clone appeared a single time. The chain combines TRBV5-6 with TRBJ2-6, with D maybe TRBD2 (8 bases). Germline V lookup: CDR1 SGHDT, CDR2 YYEEEE. V shed 4 bases and J shed 2 bases, with 16 bases lying between them. The CDR3 spans 17 residues. CDR3: CASSGDSGGAGANVLTF. The CDR3 bases are TGTGCCAGCAGCGGGGACAGCGGGGGCGCTGGGGCCAACGTCCTGACTTTC.

The genes are TRBV7-6 and TRBJ1-2; D uncertain. CDR3 size: 15 residues. Germline V gives CDR1 SGHVS, CDR2 FNYEAQ. V shed 4 bases and J shed 7 bases, with 19 bases lying between them. The CDR3, as DNA: TGTGCCAGCAGCTCTCGGTCGGCTGGGGTTCCTGGCTACACCTTC. It is translated as CASSSRSAGVPGYTF.

As DNA, the CDR3 is TGTGCCAGCAGCTTTAAGAACGAGCAGTACTTC. This sequence encodes CASSFKNEQYF. The chain is built from TRBV5-4 and TRBJ2-7; no reliable D call. The length of the CDR3 is 11 residues. CDR1 is SGHNT, CDR2 YYREEE, per germline (reference sequence). The ends were cut back, 2 bases at V and 5 bases at J, with 5 bases in the middle.

V usage is TRBV30 and J usage is TRBJ1-3; 10 bases fit TRBD1. CDR1 is GTSNPN and CDR2 is SVGIG in the germline V gene (reference sequence). The CDR3 spans 17 residues. The CDR3 DNA reads TGTGCTTGCCCCGGGACAGGGGAAAGGTATCATCGTAACACCATATATTTT. This translates into CACPGTGERYHRNTIYF.

The chain employs TRBV6-5 and TRBJ1-1; weak D call: TRBD1 (5 bases). Trimming cost V 8 bases and J 4 bases, with 14 bases left between them. The CDR3 extends over 13 amino acids. Germline V gene lookup returns CDR1 MNHEY and CDR2 SVGAGI. CDR3 sequence reads: CASLRTRGTEAFF. The CDR3 DNA is TGTGCCAGCCTCAGGACAAGGGGCACTGAAGCTTTCTTT.

The J gene is TRBJ1-5, the V gene TRBV2; TRBD1 matches 7 bases. The CDR3 spans 15 residues. Unmatched junction bases numbered 8, after V lost 7 bases and J lost 2 bases. Germline assignment: CDR1 SNHLY and CDR2 FYNNEI. DNA of the CDR3: TGTGCCAGCATAGGGGGCAGAGGCCGCAATCAGCCCCAGCATTTT. This encodes CASIGGRGRNQPQHF. The complete variable domain, with remaining parts taken from reference TRBV2 and TRBJ1-5, reads EPEVTQTPSHQVTQMGQEVILRCVPISNHLYFYWYRQILGQKVEFLVSFYNNEISEKSEIFDDQFSVERPDGSNFTLKIRSTKLEDSAMYFCASIGGRGRNQPQHFGDGTRLSIL.